The 26 T cell receptor beta chains below all came from one sample that was sequenced in a study of blood T cell repertoires in COVID-19. TCRdb's copy holds only in-frame clones and misses some; the assay was immunoSEQ multiplex PCR. The sample has a few hundred thousand clones; roughly 85% are singletons. The sequenced material came from peripheral blood. The receptors derive from a woman in her seventies with COVID-19, enrolled during active disease.

The count of this clone is one. V usage is TRBV7-2 and J usage is TRBJ1-1; D is undetermined. The CDR3 totals 14 residues. Trimming took off 6 bases at V and 4 bases at J, with 15 bases between the two ends. Germline V gene data show CDR1 as SGHTA and CDR2 as FQGNSA. CDR3 in amino acids: CASSSQRVGTEAFF. CDR3 sequence (DNA): TGTGCCAGCAGTTCACAGCGGGTAGGCACTGAAGCTTTCTTT.

This rearrangement joins TRBV7-8 to TRBJ1-2; no definite D call. This CDR3 has 13 residues. V lost 6 bases, J lost 3 bases, and 11 bases lay in between. The germline V gene has CDR1 SGHVS and CDR2 FQNEAQ. CDR3 loop: CASSPSLDYGYTF. DNA of the CDR3: TGTGCCAGCAGTCCCAGTCTCGACTATGGCTACACCTTC.

The chain uses TRBV19 and TRBJ1-5; TRBD1 is a possible D gene (6 bases). The V gene's germline CDR1 is LNHDA and CDR2 SQIVND (reference sequence). V lost 3 bases to trimming and J lost 3 bases, with 12 bases between them. CDR3 size: 15 residues. Written as DNA, the CDR3 is TGTGCCAGTAGTATGTACCAGGGGCTCAATCAGCCCCAGCATTTT. Translation: CASSMYQGLNQPQHF.

The chain employs TRBV11-1 and TRBJ2-7, with 7 bases that match TRBD1. The V gene end was trimmed by 4 bases and the J gene end by 4 bases; junction bases not matched to a gene: 10. Per the germline V gene, CDR1 is SGHAT and CDR2 is FQDESV (reference sequence). The CDR3 length is 15 residues. The CDR3 region has the DNA TGTGCCAGCAGCTCCCCCGGGACAGCCTTATACGAGCAGTACTTC. Translating gives CASSSPGTALYEQYF.

A few counts support this clone. V usage is TRBV18 and J usage is TRBJ1-2; a weak D match, TRBD1 (6 bases). Germline CDR1 reads KGHSH; CDR2 reads LQKENI. The V gene lost 1 base and the J gene lost 7 bases, with 19 bases spanning the gap. The CDR3 sequence is 16 residues long. CDR3 nucleotides: TGTGCCAGCTCACCACAAGGGACAACCAAGCCGGGTGGCTACACCTTC. Protein sequence: CASSPQGTTKPGGYTF.

The V and J genes are TRBV5-6 and TRBJ1-5, with TRBD1 identical over 8 bases. The CDR3 is 15 residues long. V trimming: 0 bases; J trimming: 4 bases; junction bases outside the gene matches: 3. Per germline, CDR1 SGHDT and CDR2 YYEEEE. The CDR3 region has the DNA TGTGCCAGCAGCTTGGGGACAGGGCCTAATCAGCCCCAGCATTTT. Its translation is CASSLGTGPNQPQHF.

This clone came up a few times. The V and J genes are TRBV11-2 and TRBJ2-1, with D perhaps TRBD1 (5 bases). The V and J ends lost 5 bases and 9 bases respectively, with 23 bases between them. The CDR3 has 16 amino acids. Germline loops: CDR1 SGHAT, CDR2 FQNNGV. The CDR3 reads CASSQPSGMPLGEQFF. CDR3 in DNA: TGTGCCAGCAGCCAGCCCTCAGGGATGCCCTTGGGTGAGCAGTTCTTC. Supplemented by reference TRBV11-2 and TRBJ2-1, the full variable domain reads EAGVAQSPRYKIIEKRQSVAFWCNPISGHATLYWYQQILGQGPKLLIQFQNNGVVDDSQLPKDRFSAERLKGVDSTLKIQPAKLEDSAVYLCASSQPSGMPLGEQFFGPGTRLTVL.

The chain carries TRBV24-1 and TRBJ2-1; TRBD1 is a possible D gene (6 bases). CDR3 size: 16 residues. V lost 2 bases, J lost 6 bases, and 16 bases lay in between. The germline V gene encodes CDR1 KGHDR and CDR2 SFDVKD. CDR3 nucleotide sequence: TGTGCCACCAGTGATTATCTAGGGGGACGGAGCAATGAGCAGTTCTTC. Amino acids: CATSDYLGGRSNEQFF.

The CDR3 coding sequence is TGCGCCAGCAGGGCCGGGACAGGGAATGAAAAACTGTTTTTT. It specifies CASRAGTGNEKLFF. The chain employs TRBV5-1 and TRBJ1-4, with 9 bases fitting TRBD1. Unmatched junction bases numbered 4, after V lost 5 bases and J lost 5 bases. From germline, CDR1 is SGHRS and CDR2 YFSETQ. CDR3 length equals 14 residues.

The chain carries TRBV27 and TRBJ1-3; D gene uncertain. The CDR3 runs 15 residues. Trimming left V 2 bases short and J 3 bases short, with 11 bases between. Germline loops: CDR1 MNHEY, CDR2 SMNVEV (reference sequence). The DNA for the CDR3 is TGTGCCAGCAGTTTAGGGCGCGGGGTTGGAAACACCATATATTTT. Translating it yields CASSLGRGVGNTIYF.

V is TRBV5-4 and J is TRBJ2-2, with D possibly matching TRBD2 (6 bases). Deletions cut 7 bases from V and 8 bases from J, with 18 bases between. Germline values: CDR1 SGHNT, CDR2 YYREEE (reference sequence). This CDR3 comprises 14 residues. CDR3 in DNA: TGTGCCAGCGGGAAGAGGGACTTCATGGGGGAGCTGTTTTTT. Protein product: CASGKRDFMGELFF.

The J gene is TRBJ2-3, the V gene TRBV18; 11 nucleotides line up with TRBD1. Germline CDR1 reads KGHSH; CDR2 reads LQKENI. This CDR3 has 14 amino acids. Trimming cost V 3 bases and J 6 bases; bases outside gene matches: 2. The CDR3 nucleotides are TGTGCCAGCTCACCGGGACAGGGGGTCGATACGCAGTATTTT. Its protein is CASSPGQGVDTQYF.

The chain combines TRBV2 with TRBJ1-1; D uncertain. Trimming pared 2 bases from V and 5 bases from J, leaving 9 bases between. The germline V gene has CDR1 SNHLY and CDR2 FYNNEI. There are 13 residues in the CDR3. As DNA, the CDR3 is TGTGCCAGCAGTGAAAGTAAGAGGACTGAAGCTTTCTTT. Translated, it gives CASSESKRTEAFF.

The gene calls are TRBV24-1 and TRBJ1-2; TRBD1 matches 9 bases. This CDR3 is 17 amino acids long. Per germline, CDR1 KGHDR and CDR2 SFDVKD. With 2 bases clipped from V and 3 bases from J, the junction kept 9 bases outside the gene matches. The DNA for the CDR3 is TGTGCCACCAGTGATTCGGCCCCGGGACAGGGATACTATGGCTACACCTTC. Amino acids: CATSDSAPGQGYYGYTF.

The chain couples TRBV7-2 to TRBJ2-2, with 10 nucleotides matching TRBD1. J was trimmed by 8 bases and V by 5 bases; bases with no gene match: 8. The CDR3 runs 15 residues. Germline CDR1 reads SGHTA; CDR2 reads FQGNSA. CDR3 nucleotides: TGTGCCAGCAGCGTAAGGGACAGGGGTCGTGGGGAGCTGTTTTTT. Translating it yields CASSVRDRGRGELFF.

The V call is TRBV19, the J call TRBJ2-1; 10 nucleotides agree with TRBD1. Germline V gene lookup returns CDR1 LNHDA and CDR2 SQIVND (reference sequence). The CDR3 covers 16 residues. The J segment lost 2 bases and the V segment lost 6 bases, leaving 7 bases of the junction unmatched. The DNA for the CDR3 is TGTGCCAGTAGGCGACAGGGGGCGTCACCCTACAATGAGCAGTTCTTC. It encodes CASRRQGASPYNEQFF. The complete variable domain, with remaining parts taken from reference TRBV19 and TRBJ2-1, reads DGGITQSPKYLFRKEGQNVTLSCEQNLNHDAMYWYRQDPGQGLRLIYYSQIVNDFQKGDIAEGYSVSREKKESFPLTVTSAQKNPTAFYLCASRRQGASPYNEQFFGPGTRLTVL.

This chain uses TRBV7-3 with TRBJ2-7; the match to TRBD1 covers 8 bases. The V and J ends lost 0 bases and 6 bases, in that order; junction bases with no gene match: 1. The CDR3 contains 13 residues. CDR1 and CDR2 from the germline V gene are SGHTA and FQGTGA. The CDR3, as DNA: TGTGCCAGCAGCTTAACCGACAGGGGCGAGCAGTACTTC. Translating it yields CASSLTDRGEQYF.

This sequence joins TRBV4-1 and TRBJ2-2; the match to TRBD2 covers 10 bases. CDR1 is MGHRA and CDR2 is YSYEKL in the germline V gene. CDR3 length: 16 residues. V shed 0 bases, J shed 5 bases, and the junction held 3 bases outside the gene matches. The CDR3 region is CASSQESTSGTGELFF. The DNA for the CDR3 is TGCGCCAGCAGCCAAGAGTCGACTAGCGGGACCGGGGAGCTGTTTTTT.

The rearrangement joins TRBV19 to TRBJ2-1, with 8 bases aligning to TRBD2. Per the germline V gene, CDR1 is LNHDA and CDR2 is SQIVND (reference sequence). This CDR3 region has 15 residues. Germline trimming cut 3 bases from V and 4 bases from J; bases unmatched to any gene: 5. The CDR3 region has the DNA TGTGCCAGTAGTATCCGGCGGGAGGAGTACAATGAGCAGTTCTTC. This gives the protein CASSIRREEYNEQFF.

J is TRBJ1-1 and V is TRBV4-2; TRBD1 agrees at 10 bases. CDR1 is LGHNA and CDR2 is YNFKEQ in the germline V gene. The CDR3 consists of 18 residues. V dropped 2 bases and J dropped 0; count of bases not matched to a gene: 9. The CDR3 here is CASSQNLDRGRLNTEAFF. In nucleotides, the CDR3 is TGTGCCAGCAGCCAAAATTTAGACAGGGGGCGATTGAACACTGAAGCTTTCTTT.

The chain joins TRBV3-1 (or the pseudogene TRBV3-2) to TRBJ2-1, with 12 bases identical to TRBD1. Germline V gene lookup returns CDR1 LGHDT and CDR2 YNNKEL (reference sequence). CDR3 size: 14 residues. V shed 4 bases, J shed 15 bases, and the junction held 10 bases outside the gene matches. This CDR3 is CASSPGQGAGRWFF. The DNA for the CDR3 is TGTGCCAGCAGCCCGGGACAGGGGGCTGGTCGGTGGTTCTTC.

The chain links TRBV20-1 to TRBJ1-2, with D possibly matching TRBD1 (6 bases). This CDR3 comprises 10 residues. The germline CDR1 and CDR2 sequences are DFQATT and SNEGSKA (reference sequence). Trimming took off 4 bases at V and 10 bases at J, with 10 bases between the two ends. The CDR3 spells CSAKGGFYTF. DNA for the CDR3: TGCAGTGCTAAGGGGGGGTTCTACACCTTC.

The chain is built from TRBV7-9 and TRBJ2-7; perhaps TRBD1 as D (6 bases). Germline CDR1 SEHNR, CDR2 FQNEAQ (reference sequence). V was trimmed by 1 base and J by 5 bases, leaving 18 bases between them. The CDR3 runs to 16 residues. DNA of the CDR3: TGTGCCAGCAGCTTAGATAGGGCAGGGGAACTCGACGAGCAGTACTTC. This codes for CASSLDRAGELDEQYF.

This clone occurred a few times. The chain carries TRBV27 and TRBJ2-1; D may be TRBD1 (5 bases). The V end was cut by 3 bases, the J end by 5 bases, with 14 bases between. The V gene's germline CDR1 is MNHEY and CDR2 SMNVEV (reference sequence). The CDR3 contains 15 residues. For the CDR3, the DNA is TGTGCCAGCAGTTTTGACAGCGTTTACAACAATGAGCAGTTCTTC. It yields the protein CASSFDSVYNNEQFF.

The chain couples TRBV7-9 to TRBJ1-1, with 7 bases that match TRBD1. Germline lookup yields CDR1 SEHNR and CDR2 FQNEAQ (reference sequence). V shed 5 bases and J 4 bases; nucleotides not matched to a gene: 10. CDR3 length: 15 residues. CDR3 sequence: CASSGRQGLVTEAFF. The CDR3 DNA is TGTGCCAGCAGCGGTCGACAGGGTTTGGTCACTGAAGCTTTCTTT.

The rearrangement links TRBV19 to TRBJ2-3; TRBD2 matches at 9 bases. CDR3 length: 17 amino acids. Germline CDR1 is LNHDA and CDR2 is SQIVND (reference sequence). J gave up 2 bases and V 5 bases, and 11 bases lay outside the gene matches. Written as DNA, the CDR3 is TGTGCCAGTAGTTCCCACGGCGCGGGGGGGTTCACAGATACGCAGTATTTT. It yields the protein CASSSHGAGGFTDTQYF. Combining the CDR3 with reference TRBV19 and TRBJ2-3 gives the whole variable domain DGGITQSPKYLFRKEGQNVTLSCEQNLNHDAMYWYRQDPGQGLRLIYYSQIVNDFQKGDIAEGYSVSREKKESFPLTVTSAQKNPTAFYLCASSSHGAGGFTDTQYFGPGTRLTVL.